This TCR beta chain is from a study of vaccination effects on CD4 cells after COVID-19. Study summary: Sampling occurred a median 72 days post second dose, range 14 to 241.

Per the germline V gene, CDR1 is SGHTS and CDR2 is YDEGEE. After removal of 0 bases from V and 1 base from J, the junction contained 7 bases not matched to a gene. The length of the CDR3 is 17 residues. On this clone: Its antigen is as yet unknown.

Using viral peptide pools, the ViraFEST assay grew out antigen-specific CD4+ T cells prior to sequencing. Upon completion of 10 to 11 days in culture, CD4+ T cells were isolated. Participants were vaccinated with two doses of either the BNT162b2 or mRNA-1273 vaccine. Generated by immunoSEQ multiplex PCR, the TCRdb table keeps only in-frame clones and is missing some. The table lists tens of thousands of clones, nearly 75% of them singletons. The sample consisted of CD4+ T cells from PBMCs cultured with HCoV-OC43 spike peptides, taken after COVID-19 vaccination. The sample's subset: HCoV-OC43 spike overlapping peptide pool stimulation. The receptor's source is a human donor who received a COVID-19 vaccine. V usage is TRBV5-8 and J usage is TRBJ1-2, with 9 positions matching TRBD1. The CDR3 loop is CASSLVGQGLFNYGYTF. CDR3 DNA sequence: TGTGCCAGCAGCTTGGTGGGACAGGGCCTATTTAACTATGGCTACACCTTC. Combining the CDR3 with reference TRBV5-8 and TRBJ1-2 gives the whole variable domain EAGVTQSPTHLIKTRGQQATLRCSPISGHTSVYWYQQALGLGLQFLLWYDEGEERNRGNFPPRFSGRQFPNYSSELNVNALELEDSALYLCASSLVGQGLFNYGYTFGSGTRLTVV.